This T cell receptor (beta chain) was profiled in a study of spatial heterogeneity in lung cancer. TCRdb reprocessed the 5' RACE reads via MiXCR and lists one record per CDR3 protein. The table lists about 80,000 distinct CDR3 sequences, around 21% of them singletons, with less than 7.5% in the top ten. This clonotype came up a few times. CDR1 and CDR2 from the germline V gene are SGHDN and FVKESK. The CDR3 is 15 amino acids. With 2 bases clipped from V and 8 bases from J, the junction kept 7 bases outside the gene matches. Time point specified: sample taken at primary tumor resection. Whole RNA, isolated from tumor, nontumor lung or frozen PBMC, was sequenced without prior sorting.

The chain links TRBV14 to TRBJ2-1, with 9 positions matching TRBD1. The clonotype originates from a male donor with early-stage non-small cell lung cancer. This specimen was PBMCs, taken at surgery. The CDR3, as DNA: TGTGCCAGCAGCCAAAACAGGGGGCGCAGGGATGAGCAGTTCTTC. Its protein is CASSQNRGRRDEQFF.